The clone carrying this TCR beta chain was observed a single time. As yet, its antigen is unknown. The junction shows a germline mismatch at one end, possibly a read error. This entry comes from a study of STAT5B mutations in CD4+ large granular lymphocyte leukemia. Per the germline V gene, CDR1 is SGDLS and CDR2 is YYNGEE. CDR3 length equals 13 residues. Sequencing was at survey level. This table comes from immunoSEQ multiplex PCR, and its TCRdb copy is limited to in-frame clones, with some not included. The table records under 35,000 clones, roughly four fifths of them present only once. Study-level results: TRBV06-family usage was enriched in top patient clones (8/27) versus controls (2/35).

Sequenced sample: CD4+ T cells from blood buffy coats. The V call is TRBV9, the J call TRBJ1-1; no clear D gene. The receptor's source is a human donor in good health. The CDR3 DNA reads TGTGCCAGCAGCGTAGGATCCCCAACGAAAGCGTTCTTT. Amino acid sequence: CASSVGSPTKAFF.